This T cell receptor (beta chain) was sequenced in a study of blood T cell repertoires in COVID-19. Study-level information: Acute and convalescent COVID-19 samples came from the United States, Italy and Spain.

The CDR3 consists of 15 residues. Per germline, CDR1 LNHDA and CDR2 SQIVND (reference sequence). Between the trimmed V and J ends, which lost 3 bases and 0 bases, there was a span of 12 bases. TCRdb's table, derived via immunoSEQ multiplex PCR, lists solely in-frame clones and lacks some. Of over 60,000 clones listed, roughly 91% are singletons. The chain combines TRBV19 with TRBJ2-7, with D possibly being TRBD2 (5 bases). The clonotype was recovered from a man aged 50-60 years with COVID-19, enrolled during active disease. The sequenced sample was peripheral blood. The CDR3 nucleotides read TGTGCCAGTAGTATGATGAGGGTCTTCTCCTACGAGCAGTACTTC. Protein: CASSMMRVFSYEQYF.